These T cell receptor beta chains were read from a single sample in a study of blood T cell repertoires in COVID-19. Only in-frame clones appear in the TCRdb table, and some are missing; sequencing was by immunoSEQ multiplex PCR. The table shows fewer than 200,000 clones, with more than 80% occurring only once. Material for sequencing was peripheral blood. The receptor set was obtained from a woman between 40 and 50 years old with COVID-19, enrolled during active disease. The CDR3 runs from the conserved cysteine through the conserved F or W. The D gene is left open where the match is weak. Clone size, where shown, is once, few, many, or a class for clones that have expanded.

D gene,J gene,V gene,clone size,CDR3 protein,CDR3 DNA
.,TRBJ2-2,TRBV19,.,CASSVYWSSGTGELFF,TGTGCCAGTAGTGTCTATTGGAGCTCTGGCACCGGGGAGCTGTTTTTT
.,TRBJ1-4,TRBV7-4,.,CASSLARVTLNEKLFF,TGTGCCAGCAGCTTAGCGCGGGTAACTCTTAATGAAAAACTGTTTTTT
.,TRBJ2-1,TRBV29-1,once,CSAPFQAYNEQFF,TGCAGCGCCCCGTTTCAGGCCTACAATGAGCAGTTCTTC
.,TRBJ1-3,TRBV19,few,CASRVLNTIYF,TGTGCCAGTCGGGTCTTGAACACCATATATTTT
.,TRBJ2-3,TRBV5-6,.,CASSLGGSDTQYF,TGTGCCAGCAGCTTGGGAGGCTCAGATACGCAGTATTTT
.,TRBJ1-1,TRBV7-9,.,CASSLSSPSEAFF,TGTGCCAGCAGCCTATCATCCCCTTCTGAAGCTTTCTTT
.,TRBJ1-2,TRBV7-3,.,CASSGGEGYTF,TGTGCCAGCAGTGGAGGAGAGGGCTACACCTTC
.,TRBJ1-2,TRBV5-4,.,CASSWGRTNYGYTF,TGTGCCAGCAGTTGGGGCCGAACTAACTATGGCTACACCTTC
.,TRBJ1-3,TRBV6-5,.,CASGMLNSGNTIYF,TGTGCCAGCGGCATGCTTAACTCTGGAAACACCATATATTTT
.,TRBJ2-3,TRBV19,.,CASSPTRALDTQYF,TGTGCCAGTAGTCCTACGCGGGCGCTTGATACGCAGTATTTT
TRBD2,TRBJ2-3,TRBV15,.,CAASREGLAAVPDTQYF,TGTGCCGCCAGCAGAGAGGGACTAGCGGCCGTTCCAGATACGCAGTATTTT
.,TRBJ2-1,TRBV4-2,.,CASSQEEREGWEQFF,TGTGCCAGCAGCCAGGAAGAGAGGGAAGGTTGGGAGCAGTTCTTC
TRBD2,TRBJ2-1,TRBV19,.,CASRSGGYNEQFF,TGTGCCAGTAGAAGCGGGGGGTACAATGAGCAGTTCTTC
.,TRBJ2-1,TRBV11-2,.,CASSLYGSRIIYNEQFF,TGTGCCAGCAGCTTATACGGTTCACGAATTATTTACAATGAGCAGTTCTTC
.,TRBJ2-7,TRBV3-1/TRBV3-2,.,CASSPLADHTYEQYF,TGTGCCAGCAGCCCTTTAGCGGATCATACCTACGAGCAGTACTTC
TRBD2,TRBJ2-5,TRBV27,.,CASGTSGETQYF,TGTGCCAGCGGGACTAGCGGAGAGACCCAGTACTTC
.,TRBJ2-4,TRBV12-3/TRBV12-4,.,CASSGAGYIQYF,TGTGCCAGCAGTGGGGCAGGATACATTCAGTACTTC
.,TRBJ2-1,TRBV2,.,CASARGQGSSYNEQFF,TGTGCCAGCGCTAGGGGTCAGGGGAGCTCCTACAATGAGCAGTTCTTC
TRBD2,TRBJ2-1,TRBV5-1,.,CASSIAGSYNEQFF,TGCGCCAGCAGCATAGCGGGGTCTTACAATGAGCAGTTCTTC
.,TRBJ1-3,TRBV19,many,CASSSVSRGTHSGNTIYF,TGTGCCAGTAGCTCCGTCTCAAGGGGGACACACTCTGGAAACACCATATATTTT
.,TRBJ2-1,TRBV11-2,once,CATRQLENEQFF,TGTGCCACCCGTCAACTAGAAAATGAGCAGTTCTTC
.,TRBJ2-2,TRBV19,.,CASSSSLLAPNTGELFF,TGTGCCAGTAGTAGCTCCCTTCTAGCGCCGAACACCGGGGAGCTGTTTTTT
TRBD1,TRBJ2-3,TRBV11-3,.,CASSPGQGAADTQYF,TGTGCCAGCAGCCCCGGACAGGGAGCAGCAGATACGCAGTATTTT
.,TRBJ2-1,TRBV5-4,.,CASSRGYEQFF,TGTGCCAGCAGCCGAGGGTATGAGCAGTTCTTC
.,TRBJ2-7,TRBV4-2,.,CASSHSGISYEQYF,TGTGCCAGCAGCCATTCCGGGATATCCTACGAGCAGTACTTC
.,TRBJ1-6,TRBV6-5,.,CASRGGNSPLHF,TGTGCCAGCAGGGGAGGTAATTCACCCCTCCACTTT
TRBD2,TRBJ2-1,TRBV5-8,.,CASSLVRGRYNEQFF,TGTGCCAGCAGCTTGGTGCGGGGGAGGTACAATGAGCAGTTCTTC
TRBD2,TRBJ2-7,TRBV29-1,.,CSVGTSVSSYEQYF,TGCAGCGTTGGGACTAGCGTCTCCTCCTACGAGCAGTACTTC
.,TRBJ1-5,TRBV11-2,.,CASSFGTGNQPQHF,TGTGCCAGCAGCTTTGGAACAGGAAATCAGCCCCAGCATTTT
TRBD2,TRBJ2-1,TRBV2,.,CASSEAAGGPNEQFF,TGTGCCAGCAGTGAAGCTGCGGGAGGGCCTAATGAGCAGTTCTTC
.,TRBJ2-3,TRBV7-2,.,CASSPGSGPSTDTQYF,TGTGCCAGCAGCCCTGGGAGCGGACCTAGCACAGATACGCAGTATTTT
TRBD2,TRBJ2-5,TRBV19,.,CASSRERGGKTQYF,TGTGCCAGTAGTAGAGAGCGGGGGGGCAAGACCCAGTACTTC
TRBD2,TRBJ2-2,TRBV6-1,few,CASSDTSGGASGELFF,TGTGCCAGCAGTGATACTAGCGGGGGGGCCTCCGGGGAGCTGTTTTTT
.,TRBJ1-1,TRBV5-3,.,CASQDGEAFF,TGTGCCAGTCAGGACGGGGAGGCTTTCTTT
.,TRBJ2-5,TRBV2,.,CASSEQEETQYF,TGTGCCAGCAGTGAGCAGGAAGAGACCCAGTACTTC
.,TRBJ2-1,TRBV11-3,.,CASSLGGIVNEQFF,TGTGCCAGCAGCTTAGGCGGGATAGTAAATGAGCAGTTCTTC
.,TRBJ2-1,TRBV12-3/TRBV12-4,.,CASRYRVGGEQFF,TGTGCCAGCAGATACAGGGTAGGAGGTGAGCAGTTCTTC
TRBD1,TRBJ2-7,TRBV18,.,CASSPYEDRVEQYF,TGTGCCAGCTCACCTTATGAGGACAGGGTCGAGCAGTACTTC
TRBD2,TRBJ2-7,TRBV4-2,.,CASSPGTSGAYEQYF,TGTGCCAGCAGCCCCGGGACTAGCGGCGCCTACGAGCAGTACTTC
.,TRBJ2-3,TRBV30,.,CAWIIYDTQYF,TGTGCCTGGATCATCTACGATACGCAGTATTTT
TRBD1,TRBJ2-7,TRBV10-3,.,CAISETGGTYEQYF,TGTGCCATCAGTGAGACAGGGGGCACCTACGAGCAGTACTTC
TRBD1,TRBJ1-2,TRBV7-3,.,CASSQRGQGEGYTF,TGTGCCAGCAGCCAACGGGGGCAGGGGGAGGGCTACACCTTC
.,TRBJ1-4,TRBV7-8,.,CASSSPDPRTGDLREKLFF,TGTGCCAGCAGCTCCCCCGACCCTCGGACGGGAGACCTTCGGGAAAAACTGTTTTTT
.,TRBJ1-1,TRBV19,.,CASSIDGEGGEAFF,TGTGCCAGTAGTATAGACGGGGAAGGGGGTGAAGCTTTCTTT
.,TRBJ1-5,TRBV19,.,CASTTSGDTGQPQHF,TGTGCCAGTACCACCTCAGGGGACACTGGTCAGCCCCAGCATTTT
TRBD1,TRBJ1-4,TRBV3-1/TRBV3-2,.,CASSQEILAGQGNEKLFF,TGTGCCAGCAGCCAAGAAATCCTGGCGGGACAGGGGAATGAAAAACTGTTTTTT
.,TRBJ2-1,TRBV5-4,.,CASRSGRRGYNEQFF,TGTGCCAGCAGAAGTGGACGGAGGGGATACAATGAGCAGTTCTTC
.,TRBJ1-5,TRBV6-1,once,CASSENTGRNQPQHF,TGTGCCAGCAGTGAAAATACAGGGCGCAATCAGCCCCAGCATTTT
TRBD1,TRBJ2-1,TRBV19,once,CASSRGQGLFYEQFF,TGTGCCAGTAGCCGAGGACAGGGTTTGTTCTATGAGCAGTTCTTC
TRBD2,TRBJ2-3,TRBV28,.,CASSLGLAGRIGDTQYF,TGTGCCAGCAGTTTAGGACTAGCGGGAAGGATCGGCGATACGCAGTATTTT